This TCR beta chain was retrieved from a study of regulatory T cells in long-lasting Graves disease. HTBI primers from iRepertoire and Arm-PCR of CDR3 regions yielded the TCR beta libraries. TCRdb passed the multiplex PCR reads through MiXCR, listing each CDR3 protein once. The sample carries a few hundred thousand distinct CDR3 sequences, roughly a quarter recorded once. The V segment lost 6 bases and the J segment 0 bases; nucleotides outside the gene matches: 7. CDR1 and CDR2 from the germline V gene are DFQATT and SNEGSKA (reference sequence). This CDR3 has 16 residues. In its sample, this clonotype was seen once. Its antigen is not identified. The time point here: persistent/refractory GD, antithyroid drugs over 5 years with positive TRAb. Researchers made the TCR library from RNA that was extracted from PBMCs. The study, taken as a whole, reports: Those with persistent Graves' had less TCR diversity than newly diagnosed patients. Segments TRBV28, TRBJ1-2 and TRBJ2-5 showed preferential usage in persistent disease.

This specimen consisted of peripheral blood mononuclear cells (PBMCs), obtained when the disease was refractory, from a patient treated with antithyroid drugs. The V call is TRBV20-1, the J call TRBJ2-2, with 10 bases that match TRBD1. This receptor was obtained from a female donor with Graves disease. The CDR3 sequence is CSARTGGTPNTGELFF. The CDR3 region has the DNA TGCAGTGCCAGGACAGGGGGTACCCCGAACACCGGGGAGCTGTTTTTT.